This T cell receptor (beta chain) was identified in a study of PD-1 blockade in classical Hodgkin lymphoma. As for the study in general: The study gave patients nivolumab 3 mg/kg intravenously every 2 weeks. The study's findings and limits: Complete responders matched newly diagnosed patients in baseline diversity. Healthy donors were reported to have higher baseline TCR diversity than newly diagnosed patients.

CDR1 and CDR2 (germline): SGHVS, FNYEAQ. This CDR3 is built from 18 residues. V was shortened by 5 bases and J by 0 bases, with 19 bases between the two germline ends. The time point: cycle 4 day 1 (C4D1), after 5 to 7 weeks of nivolumab. Brentuximab vedotin exposure varied among the patients, all of whom had relapsed after autologous stem cell transplantation. This clone was counted at least ten times. Its target is not known. Sequencing used immunoSEQ multiplex PCR; TCRdb keeps in-frame clones, though not all of them. The sample records about 90,000 clones, 83% being singletons. Source: peripheral blood mononuclear cells (PBMCs), taken before the fourth cycle of nivolumab. The clonotype originates from a human donor with classical Hodgkin lymphoma. The chain has TRBV7-6 and TRBJ2-2; the D is unclear. CDR3 amino acids: CASSPSIGVWSNTGELFF. The CDR3 DNA reads as TGTGCCAGCAGCCCCAGTATCGGAGTCTGGTCGAACACCGGGGAGCTGTTTTTT.